Sequencing of this T cell receptor (beta chain) was carried out in a study of cytomegalovirus exposure and HLA in healthy donors. Concerning this clone itself: Its specificity is unknown.

60 Vbeta and 13 Jbeta primers were used in PCR. Produced via immunoSEQ multiplex PCR; TCRdb's table is partial and in-frame only. The table includes 100,000 to 150,000 clones, about 83% detected once. V was pared by 5 bases and J by 0 bases, with 5 bases between. CDR3 size: 13 residues. The germline gives CDR1 MDHEN, CDR2 SYDVKM. General observations from the study: Several top significant clusters appeared, in a later analysis, to be linked to common viral pathogens.

Material: PBMCs. V usage is TRBV28 and J usage is TRBJ1-5; D might be TRBD1 (5 bases). This TCR derives from a young man in good health and CMV-seronegative. The CDR3 loop reads CASSRGSNQPQHF. CDR3 bases: TGTGCCAGCAGTAGGGGTAGCAATCAGCCCCAGCATTTT. The full variable domain, its missing parts supplied by reference TRBV28 and TRBJ1-5, is DVKVTQSSRYLVKRTGEKVFLECVQDMDHENMFWYRQDPGLGLRLIYFSYDVKMKEKGDIPEGYSVSREKKERFSLILESASTNQTSMYLCASSRGSNQPQHFGDGTRLSIL.